This T cell receptor (beta chain) is drawn from a study of technical replicates of blood from several donors. This CDR3 spans 16 amino acids. The junction had 9 bases not matched to a gene; V was cut back by 3 bases and J by 5 bases. Germline V gene lookup returns CDR1 SNHLY and CDR2 FYNNEI. Method: immunoSEQ multiplex PCR; TCRdb's copy keeps in-frame clones and lacks some. The sample records tens of thousands of clones, roughly 94% being singletons. The clonotype originates from a human donor in good health. The chain carries TRBV2 and TRBJ2-2, with 7 bases aligning to TRBD1. The sample was T cells isolated from PBMCs. The CDR3 is CASSDGVGGGTGELFF. The CDR3 bases are TGTGCCAGCAGTGACGGAGTAGGGGGCGGTACCGGGGAGCTGTTTTTT.